This is a list of T cell receptor beta chains from one sample in a study of cytomegalovirus exposure and HLA in healthy donors. Generated by immunoSEQ multiplex PCR, the TCRdb table keeps only in-frame clones and is missing some. The table lists around 140,000 clones, about 80% of them singletons, with less than 2% in the top ten. The sequenced sample consisted of PBMCs. The origin of the receptors is a woman in her forties in good health and CMV-seronegative. Both conserved end residues are part of each CDR3. Fields, in order: J gene, V gene, clone size, D gene, CDR3 DNA, CDR3 protein. A D gene is named only where the DNA matches it firmly. Size is stated for part of the rows, as once, few or many counts, or as a class when the clone is expanded.

>TRBJ1-2|TRBV6-6|.|TRBD1
TGTGCCAGCAATTACGGGACAGAGTATGGCTACACCTTC
CASNYGTEYGYTF
>TRBJ2-7|TRBV4-1|.|.
TGCGCCAGCAGCCAGGGACTACAGGGTAAGGCCTACGAGCAGTACTTC
CASSQGLQGKAYEQYF
>TRBJ1-5|TRBV7-2|.|.
TGTGCCAGCAGCCAACAGTGGAATCAGCCCCAGCATTTT
CASSQQWNQPQHF
>TRBJ2-1|TRBV5-4|.|.
TGTGCCAGCAGCTTGGGATCGAGGGGGGGCCATGAGCAGTTCTTC
CASSLGSRGGHEQFF
>TRBJ2-1|TRBV7-6|.|TRBD1
TGTGCCAGCAGCCCCGAACAGGGGATCTACAATGAGCAGTTCTTC
CASSPEQGIYNEQFF
>TRBJ1-2|TRBV5-6|.|TRBD1
TGTGCCAGCAGACTGGACAGGGGGAGGCGCTTGTATGGCTACACCTTC
CASRLDRGRRLYGYTF
>TRBJ2-1|TRBV19|once|TRBD2
TGTGCCAGTAGCTTCACTAGCGACTACAATGAGCAGTTCTTC
CASSFTSDYNEQFF
>TRBJ2-1|TRBV18|.|TRBD1
TGTGCCAGCTCAACCGGGACAGGGCCCTACAATGAGCAGTTCTTC
CASSTGTGPYNEQFF
>TRBJ2-5|TRBV9|.|.
TGTGCCAGCAGCGTAGGTGGCACAGGAGTACAAGAGACCCAGTACTTC
CASSVGGTGVQETQYF
>TRBJ2-3|TRBV4-3|.|.
TGCGCCAGCAGCCAAGAAGGGCTAGCAGGTGTAGATACGCAGTATTTT
CASSQEGLAGVDTQYF
>TRBJ2-2|TRBV28|.|.
TGTGCCAGCAGCCCGTTCAGGATCGGCGGGGGCCCGAACACCGGGGAGCTGTTTTTT
CASSPFRIGGGPNTGELFF
>TRBJ1-1|TRBV7-9|.|TRBD1
TGTGCCAGCAGCTTACCAGGACAGGGGGACACTGAAGCTTTCTTT
CASSLPGQGDTEAFF
>TRBJ1-4|TRBV27|few|.
TGTGCCAGCAGTTTAGTTGCTGGAGCAACTAATGAAAAACTGTTTTTT
CASSLVAGATNEKLFF
>TRBJ2-1|TRBV19|.|TRBD2
TGTGCCAGTAGTATAGCGCGGGAGGGCCGGGTTGAGCAGTTCTTC
CASSIAREGRVEQFF
>TRBJ1-5|TRBV2|.|TRBD1
TGTGCCAGCAGTGACCGAAGACAGGGTTGGAATCAGCCCCAGCATTTT
CASSDRRQGWNQPQHF
>TRBJ1-1|TRBV27|.|.
TGTGCCAGCAGTTTATCGCCAGGGGCGAACACTGAAGCTTTCTTT
CASSLSPGANTEAFF
>TRBJ2-7|TRBV4-2|.|TRBD2
TGTGCCAGCAGCCAGGGACTAGCGGGACCGGATAACGCCTACGAGCAGTACTTC
CASSQGLAGPDNAYEQYF
>TRBJ1-4|TRBV5-8|.|TRBD1
TGTGCCAGCAGCATGACAGGGGTTGGGAATGAAAAACTGTTTTTT
CASSMTGVGNEKLFF
>TRBJ2-4|TRBV7-2|.|.
TGTGCCAGCAGCAGGGGGGGAACCAAAAACATTCAGTACTTC
CASSRGGTKNIQYF
>TRBJ2-1|TRBV7-9|.|TRBD1
TGTGCCAGCACCCAATACGCCGGGACAGATCACAATGAGCAGTTCTTC
CASTQYAGTDHNEQFF
>TRBJ1-1|TRBV2|.|.
TGTGCCAGCACCTATGAAGGGGGGGACACTGAAGCTTTCTTT
CASTYEGGDTEAFF
>TRBJ1-5|TRBV4-1|.|.
TGCGCCAGCAGCCCCCCGGGGTGGCCTCAGCCCCAGCATTTT
CASSPPGWPQPQHF
>TRBJ1-3|TRBV5-1|few|TRBD1
TGCGCCAGCAGCTTGTGGGGGACAGCCGGAAACACCATATATTTT
CASSLWGTAGNTIYF
>TRBJ2-7|TRBV28|.|TRBD1
TGTGCCAGCAGTTCCCGGGACAGGGTATTAGACGAGCAGTACTTC
CASSSRDRVLDEQYF
>TRBJ1-1|TRBV4-1|few|.
TGCGCCAGCAGCCAAGAGGAGGGCCCGGGCATACCAGCTTTCTTT
CASSQEEGPGIPAFF
>TRBJ2-1|TRBV11-2|.|.
TGTGCCAGCGGAGCTCCGCCCCAGTTTGGGCAGTTCTTC
CASGAPPQFGQFF
>TRBJ2-7|TRBV5-1|.|.
TGCGCCAGCAGCCAGGACTCTGAGCAGTACTTC
CASSQDSEQYF
>TRBJ2-2|TRBV2|.|TRBD1
TGTGCCAGCAGTGAAGGAGGCAGGGGGCTTTTCGGGGAGCTGTTTTTT
CASSEGGRGLFGELFF
>TRBJ2-3|TRBV5-1|.|TRBD2
TGCGCCAGCAGCTTCTTCGCGGGACTAGGAACAGATACGCAGTATTTT
CASSFFAGLGTDTQYF
>TRBJ1-1|TRBV6-5|.|TRBD1
TGTGCCAGCAGTTTAGGGGGCAGGGGCACTGAAGCTTTCTTT
CASSLGGRGTEAFF
>TRBJ2-7|TRBV6-5|.|.
TGTGCCAGCAGTTACACAGATTCCTACGAGCAGTACTTC
CASSYTDSYEQYF
>TRBJ2-7|TRBV6-6|once|TRBD2
TGTGCCAGCGGACGGAGCTTAGCGGGAGGCCACGAGCAGTACTTC
CASGRSLAGGHEQYF
>TRBJ1-1|TRBV5-1|.|.
TGCGCCGGTCTGAACAGGGATTCTAGGACCACTGAAGCTTTCTTT
CAGLNRDSRTTEAFF
>TRBJ1-2|TRBV28|.|.
TGTGCCAGCAGTTTCGGGGGGACCTATGGCTACACCTTC
CASSFGGTYGYTF
>TRBJ2-7|TRBV5-4|once|TRBD2
TGTGCCAGCAGCTTCATGGGCGGGAGTGTCGATGAGCAGTACTTC
CASSFMGGSVDEQYF
>TRBJ1-5|TRBV7-2|.|.
TGTGCCAGCAGCTTATGGGCAGGGGACAATCAGCCCCAGCATTTT
CASSLWAGDNQPQHF
>TRBJ2-1|TRBV19|.|.
TGTGCCAGTACTCCAGCGGAAACCTCCTACAATGAGCAGTTCTTC
CASTPAETSYNEQFF
>TRBJ1-4|TRBV28|.|.
TGTGCCAGCAGCCAAGGGAGAAGAAATGAAAAACTGTTTTTT
CASSQGRRNEKLFF
>TRBJ2-5|TRBV5-4|.|.
TGTGCCAGCAGCCGCCGCGCTGATCCGTACCAAGAGACCCAGTACTTC
CASSRRADPYQETQYF
>TRBJ2-1|TRBV11-3|.|.
TGTGCCAGCAGCTTAGGCAGTACCTACAATGAGCAGTTCTTC
CASSLGSTYNEQFF
>TRBJ1-5|TRBV7-2|.|TRBD1
TGTGCCAGCAGCGCCTGGGACAGTCAGCCCCAGCATTTT
CASSAWDSQPQHF
>TRBJ2-1|TRBV6-5|few|.
TGTGCCAGCAGTTACGCGACAGGCTACAATGAGCAGTTCTTC
CASSYATGYNEQFF
>TRBJ2-5|TRBV4-3|.|TRBD2
TGCGCCAGCAGCGCCCGGACTAGCGGGAGTGCTTGGGAGACCCAGTACTTC
CASSARTSGSAWETQYF
>TRBJ1-5|TRBV5-5|.|TRBD1
TGTGCCAGCAGCCGGGGACAGAGCAGCAATCAGCCCCAGCATTTT
CASSRGQSSNQPQHF
>TRBJ2-7|TRBV14|.|.
TGTGCCAGCAGCCGCGAAGAGGGAGTGTGGCGGCGTGAGTACTTC
CASSREEGVWRREYF
>TRBJ2-3|TRBV4-2|.|.
TGTGCCAGCAGCCAAGATAGAGGGCGGGACTTGGGCACAGATACGCAGTATTTT
CASSQDRGRDLGTDTQYF
>TRBJ2-1|TRBV7-9|.|.
TGTGCCAGCAGCCGCTCCGGGACTTTGATCTACAATGAGCAGTTCTTC
CASSRSGTLIYNEQFF
>TRBJ2-1|TRBV19|.|.
TGTGCCAGTAGTATGCCCGAGGGACACTACCAGACCAATGAGCAGTTCTTC
CASSMPEGHYQTNEQFF
>TRBJ2-3|TRBV28|.|TRBD2
TGTGCCAGCAGACCATATACACTAGCGGGAGGGGATACGCAGTATTTT
CASRPYTLAGGDTQYF